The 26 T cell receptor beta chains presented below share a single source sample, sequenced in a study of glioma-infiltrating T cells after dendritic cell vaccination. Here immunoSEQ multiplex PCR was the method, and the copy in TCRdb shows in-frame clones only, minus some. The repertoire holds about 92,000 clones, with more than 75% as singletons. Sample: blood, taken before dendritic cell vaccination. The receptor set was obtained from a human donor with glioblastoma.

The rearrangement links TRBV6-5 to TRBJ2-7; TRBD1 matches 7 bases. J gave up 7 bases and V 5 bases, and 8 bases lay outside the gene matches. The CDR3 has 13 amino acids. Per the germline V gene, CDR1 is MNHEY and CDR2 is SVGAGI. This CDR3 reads CASSADRVGEQYF. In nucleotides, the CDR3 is TGTGCCAGCAGTGCAGACAGGGTTGGTGAGCAGTACTTC.

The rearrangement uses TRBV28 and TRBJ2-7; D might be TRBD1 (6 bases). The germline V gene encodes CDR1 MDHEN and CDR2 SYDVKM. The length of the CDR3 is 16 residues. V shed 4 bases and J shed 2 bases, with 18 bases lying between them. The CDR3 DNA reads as TGTGCCAGCAGTTCTCCCTCCCACAGGGCCCCCTACGAGCAGTACTTC. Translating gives CASSSPSHRAPYEQYF.

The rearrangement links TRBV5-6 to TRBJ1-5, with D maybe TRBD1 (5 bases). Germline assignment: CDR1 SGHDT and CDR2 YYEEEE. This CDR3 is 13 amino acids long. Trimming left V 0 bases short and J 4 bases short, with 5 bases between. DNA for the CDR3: TGTGCCAGCAGCTTGGGGACAAATCAGCCCCAGCATTTT. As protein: CASSLGTNQPQHF.

CDR3 residues: CATSREALLAGGPETQYF. The CDR3 coding sequence is TGTGCCACCAGCAGAGAGGCCCTACTAGCGGGGGGGCCGGAGACCCAGTACTTC. The J gene is TRBJ2-5, the V gene TRBV15; the match to TRBD2 covers 13 bases. The CDR3 totals 18 residues. Germline assignment: CDR1 LNHNV and CDR2 YYDKDF (reference sequence). With V trimmed by 0 bases and J by 5 bases, 9 bases remained unmatched.

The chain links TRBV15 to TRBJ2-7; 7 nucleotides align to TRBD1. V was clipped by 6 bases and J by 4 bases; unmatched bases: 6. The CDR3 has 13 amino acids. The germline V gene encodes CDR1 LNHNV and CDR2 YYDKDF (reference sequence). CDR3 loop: CATRARGQYEQYF. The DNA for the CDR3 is TGTGCCACCAGGGCTAGGGGGCAATACGAGCAGTACTTC.

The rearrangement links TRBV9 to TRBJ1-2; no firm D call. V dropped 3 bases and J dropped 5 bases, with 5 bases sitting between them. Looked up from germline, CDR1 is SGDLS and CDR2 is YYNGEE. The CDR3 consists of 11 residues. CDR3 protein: CASSAEYGYTF. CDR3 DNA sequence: TGTGCCAGCAGCGCTGAGTATGGCTACACCTTC.

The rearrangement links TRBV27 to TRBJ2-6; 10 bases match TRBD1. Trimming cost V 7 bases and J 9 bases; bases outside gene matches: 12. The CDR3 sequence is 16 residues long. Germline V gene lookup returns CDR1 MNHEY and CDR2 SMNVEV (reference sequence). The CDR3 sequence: CASTKTDRGGGNVLTF. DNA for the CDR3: TGTGCCAGCACCAAGACGGACAGGGGGGGTGGCAACGTCCTGACTTTC.

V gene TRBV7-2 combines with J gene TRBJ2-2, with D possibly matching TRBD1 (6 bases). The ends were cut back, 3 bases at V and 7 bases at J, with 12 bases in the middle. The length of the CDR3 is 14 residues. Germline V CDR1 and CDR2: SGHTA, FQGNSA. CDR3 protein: CASSFQGSDGELFF. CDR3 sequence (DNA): TGTGCCAGCAGCTTCCAGGGGTCGGACGGGGAGCTGTTTTTT.

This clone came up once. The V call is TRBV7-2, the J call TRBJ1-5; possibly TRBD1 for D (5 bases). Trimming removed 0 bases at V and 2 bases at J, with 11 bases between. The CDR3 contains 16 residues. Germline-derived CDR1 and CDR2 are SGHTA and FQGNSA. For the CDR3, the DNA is TGTGCCAGCAGCTTAGCGGGTCAGGGTGGCAATCAGCCCCAGCATTTT. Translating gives CASSLAGQGGNQPQHF.

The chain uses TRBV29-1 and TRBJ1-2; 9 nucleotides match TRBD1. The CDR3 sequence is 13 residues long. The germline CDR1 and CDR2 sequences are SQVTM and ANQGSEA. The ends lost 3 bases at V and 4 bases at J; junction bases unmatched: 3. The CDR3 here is CSVDSTGGYGYTF. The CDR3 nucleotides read TGCAGCGTTGACTCGACAGGGGGCTATGGCTACACCTTC.

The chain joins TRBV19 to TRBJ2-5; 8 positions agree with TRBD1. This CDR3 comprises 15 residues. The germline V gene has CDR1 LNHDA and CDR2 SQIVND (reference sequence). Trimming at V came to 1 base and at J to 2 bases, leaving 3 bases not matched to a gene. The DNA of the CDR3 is TGTGCCAGTAGTATAGGGACAGGGAATCAAGAGACCCAGTACTTC. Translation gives CASSIGTGNQETQYF. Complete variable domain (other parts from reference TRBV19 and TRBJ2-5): DGGITQSPKYLFRKEGQNVTLSCEQNLNHDAMYWYRQDPGQGLRLIYYSQIVNDFQKGDIAEGYSVSREKKESFPLTVTSAQKNPTAFYLCASSIGTGNQETQYFGPGTRLLVL.

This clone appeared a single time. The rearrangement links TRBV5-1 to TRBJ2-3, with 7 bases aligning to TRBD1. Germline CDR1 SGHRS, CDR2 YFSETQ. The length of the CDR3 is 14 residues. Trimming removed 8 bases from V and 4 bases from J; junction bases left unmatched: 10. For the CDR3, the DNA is TGCGCCAGTCAGGGGGTTTTGGGGGCAGATACGCAGTATTTT. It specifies CASQGVLGADTQYF. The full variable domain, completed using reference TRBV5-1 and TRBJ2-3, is KAGVTQTPRYLIKTRGQQVTLSCSPISGHRSVSWYQQTPGQGLQFLFEYFSETQRNKGNFPGRFSGRQFSNSRSEMNVSTLELGDSALYLCASQGVLGADTQYFGPGTRLTVL.

This chain's CDR3 is CASTPSVHNEQYF. CDR3 bases: TGTGCCAGCACCCCCAGCGTTCACAACGAGCAGTACTTC. The gene calls are TRBV28 and TRBJ2-7, with D hard to call. The CDR3 has 13 amino acids. V was trimmed by 7 bases and J by 5 bases, leaving 15 bases between them. From germline, CDR1 is MDHEN and CDR2 SYDVKM.

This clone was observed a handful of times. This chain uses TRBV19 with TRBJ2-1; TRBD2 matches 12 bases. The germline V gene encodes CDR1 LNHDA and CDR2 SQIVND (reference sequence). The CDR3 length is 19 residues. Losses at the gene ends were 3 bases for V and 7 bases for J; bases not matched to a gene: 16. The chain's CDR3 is CASSIEGLAGGPRGNEQFF. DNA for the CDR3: TGTGCCAGTAGTATTGAGGGGCTAGCGGGGGGGCCCCGCGGTAATGAGCAGTTCTTC.

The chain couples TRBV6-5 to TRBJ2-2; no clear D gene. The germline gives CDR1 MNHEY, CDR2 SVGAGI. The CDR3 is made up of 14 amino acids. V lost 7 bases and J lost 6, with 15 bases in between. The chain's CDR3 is CASNTEFRAGELFF. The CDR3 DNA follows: TGTGCCAGCAATACCGAGTTTCGGGCCGGGGAGCTGTTTTTT.

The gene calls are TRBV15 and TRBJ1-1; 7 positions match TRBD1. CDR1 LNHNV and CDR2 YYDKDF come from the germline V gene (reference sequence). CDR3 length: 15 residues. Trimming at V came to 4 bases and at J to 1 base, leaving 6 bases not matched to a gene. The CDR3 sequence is CATSTPAGGNTEAFF. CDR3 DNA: TGTGCCACCAGCACCCCCGCAGGGGGGAACACTGAAGCTTTCTTT. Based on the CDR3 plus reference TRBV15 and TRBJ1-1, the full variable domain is DAMVIQNPRYQVTQFGKPVTLSCSQTLNHNVMYWYQQKSSQAPKLLFHYYDKDFNNEADTPDNFQSRRPNTSFCFLDIRSPGLGDTAMYLCATSTPAGGNTEAFFGQGTRLTVV.

The CDR3 DNA reads TGTGCCAGCAGTTACCGACAGCCGAACACTGAAGCTTTCTTT. Translated: CASSYRQPNTEAFF. The chain carries TRBV6-6 and TRBJ1-1; D perhaps matches TRBD1 (5 bases). V shed 2 bases and J shed 1 base, with 8 bases lying between them. The germline CDR1 and CDR2 sequences are MNHNY and SVGAGI (reference sequence). The CDR3 spans 14 residues.

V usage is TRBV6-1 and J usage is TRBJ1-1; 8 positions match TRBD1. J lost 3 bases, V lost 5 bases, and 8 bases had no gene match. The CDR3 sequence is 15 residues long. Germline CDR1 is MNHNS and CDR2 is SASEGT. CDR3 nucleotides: TGTGCCAGCAGTATACGACAGGGGCCCTACACTGAAGCTTTCTTT. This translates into CASSIRQGPYTEAFF.

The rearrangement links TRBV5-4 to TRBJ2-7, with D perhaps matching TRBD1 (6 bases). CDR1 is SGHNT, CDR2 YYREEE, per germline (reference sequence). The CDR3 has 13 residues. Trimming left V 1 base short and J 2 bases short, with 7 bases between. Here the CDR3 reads CASSLTGTYEQYF. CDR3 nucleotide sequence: TGTGCCAGCAGCTTGACAGGGACCTACGAGCAGTACTTC. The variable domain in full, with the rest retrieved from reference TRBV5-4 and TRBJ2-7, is ETGVTQSPTHLIKTRGQQVTLRCSSQSGHNTVSWYQQALGQGPQFIFQYYREEENGRGNFPPRFSGLQFPNYSSELNVNALELDDSALYLCASSLTGTYEQYFGPGTRLTVT.

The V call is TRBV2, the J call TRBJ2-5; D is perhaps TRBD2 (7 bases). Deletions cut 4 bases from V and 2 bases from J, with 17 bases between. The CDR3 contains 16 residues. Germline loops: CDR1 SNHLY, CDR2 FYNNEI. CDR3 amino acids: CASSAGGRTLQETQYF. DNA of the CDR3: TGTGCCAGCAGTGCGGGGGGCCGAACCCTTCAAGAGACCCAGTACTTC.

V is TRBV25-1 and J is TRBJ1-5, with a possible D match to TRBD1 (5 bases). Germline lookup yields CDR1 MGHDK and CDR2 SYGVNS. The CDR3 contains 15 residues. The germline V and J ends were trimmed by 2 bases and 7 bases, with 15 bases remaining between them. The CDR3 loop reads CASSEGRGGNQPQHF. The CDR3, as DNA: TGTGCCAGCAGTGAAGGACGGGGGGGGAACCAGCCCCAGCATTTT.

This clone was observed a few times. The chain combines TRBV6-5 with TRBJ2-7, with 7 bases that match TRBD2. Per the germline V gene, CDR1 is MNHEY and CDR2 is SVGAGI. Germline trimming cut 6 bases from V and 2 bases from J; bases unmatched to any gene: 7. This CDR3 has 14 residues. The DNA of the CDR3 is TGTGCCAGCAGCCCCCAAGCGGGACCCTACGAGCAGTACTTC. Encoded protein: CASSPQAGPYEQYF.

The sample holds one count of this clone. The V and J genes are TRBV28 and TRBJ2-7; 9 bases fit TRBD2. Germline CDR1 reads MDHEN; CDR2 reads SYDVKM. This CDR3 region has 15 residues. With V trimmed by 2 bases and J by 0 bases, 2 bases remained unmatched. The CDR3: CASSLPSGTSYEQYF. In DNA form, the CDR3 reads TGTGCCAGCAGTTTACCTAGCGGGACCTCCTACGAGCAGTACTTC.

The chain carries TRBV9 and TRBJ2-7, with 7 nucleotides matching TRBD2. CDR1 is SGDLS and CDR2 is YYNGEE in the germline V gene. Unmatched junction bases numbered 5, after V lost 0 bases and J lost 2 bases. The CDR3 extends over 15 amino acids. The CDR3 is CASSVGASGPYEQYF. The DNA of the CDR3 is TGTGCCAGCAGCGTAGGGGCTAGCGGTCCCTACGAGCAGTACTTC.

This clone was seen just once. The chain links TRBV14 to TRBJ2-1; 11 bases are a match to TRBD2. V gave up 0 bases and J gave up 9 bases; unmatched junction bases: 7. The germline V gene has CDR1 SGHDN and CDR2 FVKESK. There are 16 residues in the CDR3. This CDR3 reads CASSQDSLAGGFEQFF. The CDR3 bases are TGTGCCAGCAGCCAAGATTCTCTAGCGGGAGGTTTTGAGCAGTTCTTC.

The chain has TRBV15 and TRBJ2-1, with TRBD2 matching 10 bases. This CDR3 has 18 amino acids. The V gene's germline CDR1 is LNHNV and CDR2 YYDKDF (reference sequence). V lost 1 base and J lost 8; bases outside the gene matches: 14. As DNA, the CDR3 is TGTGCCACCAGCAGAGTTTTGGCTAGCGGGAGTCCGTCGGATGAGCAGTTCTTC. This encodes CATSRVLASGSPSDEQFF.